Reported below is one T cell receptor (beta chain). Profiling relied on immunoSEQ multiplex PCR, and the TCRdb table lists in-frame clones only, not all of them. This sample has 150,000 to 200,000 clones, with under 90% found just once. Germline CDR1 reads MNHEY; CDR2 reads SVGAGI. The CDR3 is 16 amino acids. V shed 2 bases, J shed 4 bases, and the junction held 4 bases outside the gene matches. This entry comes from a study of blood T cell repertoires in COVID-19. This sequence originates from a woman aged 80 or over with acute or convalescent COVID-19. Sequenced material: peripheral blood. The chain employs TRBV6-5 and TRBJ2-5, with 13 bases identical to TRBD2. This CDR3 reads CASSYGLAGAGETQYF. The CDR3 DNA reads as TGTGCCAGCAGTTACGGACTAGCGGGAGCTGGAGAGACCCAGTACTTC.